The rows below give T cell receptor beta chains drawn from one sample of a study of B cell selection in AIRE deficiency. Profiled with immunoSEQ multiplex PCR; TCRdb holds only in-frame clones, not every one. The table has approximately 14,000 clones, roughly 91% seen once. Material: Tregs sorted from PBMCs. The receptors derive from a human donor with AIRE deficiency. The CDR3 runs from the conserved cysteine through the conserved F or W. D genes are given only for firm matches. Some rows have no size entry. The others give once, few or many, or a class for an expanded clone.

J gene	clone size	V gene	D gene	CDR3 protein	CDR3 DNA
TRBJ1-1	.	TRBV30	.	CAWSVVRGRNTEAFF	TGTGCCTGGAGTGTAGTCAGGGGAAGGAACACTGAAGCTTTCTTT
TRBJ1-1	.	TRBV29-1	.	CSVVVSAEAFF	TGCAGCGTTGTGGTGTCCGCTGAAGCTTTCTTT
TRBJ2-5	.	TRBV18	.	CASSPIGTETQYF	TGTGCCAGCTCACCGATAGGCACCGAGACCCAGTACTTC
TRBJ1-2	.	TRBV15	.	CATSRDRIGGDGYTF	TGTGCCACCAGCAGAGATCGTATTGGGGGGGATGGCTACACCTTC
TRBJ2-7	.	TRBV29-1	TRBD2	CSVESSGLFPYEQYF	TGCAGCGTTGAATCTAGCGGGCTGTTCCCCTACGAGCAGTACTTC
TRBJ1-1	.	TRBV25-1	.	CASSALLWGTEAFF	TGTGCCAGCAGTGCCCTGTTATGGGGCACTGAAGCTTTCTTT
TRBJ2-3	once	TRBV10-3	TRBD1	CAISELRGTGKSDTQYF	TGTGCCATCAGTGAGTTGAGAGGGACAGGGAAATCAGATACGCAGTATTTT
TRBJ2-3	once	TRBV19	TRBD2	CASSKGLADTDTQYF	TGTGCCAGTAGTAAGGGACTAGCGGACACAGATACGCAGTATTTT
TRBJ1-3	few	TRBV6-6	.	CASRTSSGNTIYF	TGTGCCAGCAGGACGAGCTCTGGAAACACCATATATTTT
TRBJ1-2	.	TRBV7-8	.	CASSLAGNGYTF	TGTGCCAGCAGCTTAGCAGGGAACGGCTACACCTTC
TRBJ1-2	few	TRBV5-1	TRBD1	CASSAGTGEYYGYTF	TGCGCCAGCAGCGCCGGGACAGGAGAGTACTATGGCTACACCTTC
TRBJ2-7	.	TRBV4-3	TRBD2	CASSQGWTSGSNEQYF	TGCGCCAGCAGCCAAGGATGGACTAGCGGGAGCAACGAGCAGTACTTC
TRBJ2-5	.	TRBV6-5	TRBD2	CASFTREPRETQYF	TGTGCCAGCTTTACGCGGGAGCCTCGGGAGACCCAGTACTTC
TRBJ1-6	.	TRBV6-1	TRBD1	CASAQGFSPLHF	TGTGCCAGCGCACAGGGGTTTTCACCCCTCCACTTT
TRBJ1-1	.	TRBV11-2	.	CASSLGVSVTNTEAFF	TGTGCCAGCAGCTTAGGAGTGTCCGTGACTAACACTGAAGCTTTCTTT
TRBJ1-5	.	TRBV19	.	CASSIGGGHLNQPQHF	TGTGCCAGTAGTATCGGAGGAGGACATCTCAATCAGCCCCAGCATTTT
TRBJ1-5	.	TRBV6-8	.	CASSYEGLNQPQHF	TGTGCCAGCAGTTACGAAGGTCTCAATCAGCCCCAGCATTTT
TRBJ2-2	.	TRBV7-6	TRBD1	CASSVGTGWSGELFF	TGTGCCAGCAGCGTCGGGACAGGGTGGTCCGGGGAGCTGTTTTTT
TRBJ1-1	.	TRBV7-9	.	CASSENTEAFF	TGTGCCAGCAGTGAAAACACTGAAGCTTTCTTT
TRBJ1-2	.	TRBV18	TRBD1	CASSPGTGGVYGYTF	TGTGCCAGCTCCCCGGGGACAGGGGGCGTCTATGGCTACACCTTC
TRBJ2-7	.	TRBV7-2	.	CASSLALGLTPYEQYF	TGTGCCAGCAGCTTAGCCTTAGGGCTTACTCCCTACGAGCAGTACTTC
TRBJ1-3	.	TRBV2	.	CASSSTAGNTIYF	TGTGCCAGCAGTTCGACAGCTGGAAACACCATATATTTT
TRBJ1-3	.	TRBV6-5	.	CASRTSSGNTIYF	TGTGCCAGCAGGACGAGCTCTGGAAACACCATATATTTT
TRBJ2-2	.	TRBV6-6	TRBD1	CASRIQGRTGELFF	TGTGCCAGCAGGATACAGGGGCGGACCGGGGAGCTGTTTTTT
TRBJ2-1	once	TRBV5-4	.	CASSLAGQREQFF	TGTGCCAGCAGCTTGGCCGGTCAGCGCGAGCAGTTCTTC
TRBJ1-1	once	TRBV28	.	CASSLSQGFVNTEAFF	TGTGCCAGCAGTTTAAGCCAGGGGTTTGTGAACACTGAAGCTTTCTTT
TRBJ1-2	.	TRBV5-1	.	CASRYTGRASGYTF	TGCGCCAGCAGGTATACAGGGAGGGCATCTGGCTACACCTTC
TRBJ2-7	once	TRBV9	.	CASSPRVAGTYEQYF	TGTGCCAGCAGCCCCCGGGTGGCGGGAACCTACGAGCAGTACTTC
TRBJ2-7	.	TRBV5-1	.	CASRLPLGEFYEQYF	TGCGCCAGCAGGCTCCCTTTAGGGGAGTTCTACGAGCAGTACTTC
TRBJ2-5	once	TRBV7-3	.	CASSQGGETQYF	TGTGCCAGCAGCCAAGGGGGAGAGACCCAGTACTTC
TRBJ2-1	.	TRBV4-3	TRBD2	CASSQDGLAYNEQFF	TGCGCCAGCAGCCAAGATGGACTAGCGTACAATGAGCAGTTCTTC
TRBJ1-2	.	TRBV19	.	CASSINPFGGYTF	TGTGCCAGTAGTATAAATCCCTTCGGTGGCTACACCTTC
TRBJ2-3	.	TRBV6-1	.	CASSDGDWSTDTQYF	TGTGCCAGCAGTGATGGGGACTGGAGCACAGATACGCAGTATTTT
TRBJ1-2	few	TRBV4-3	TRBD1	CASSQDHLQGDNYGYTF	TGCGCCAGCAGCCAAGATCATCTGCAGGGGGATAACTATGGCTACACCTTC
TRBJ1-2	.	TRBV28	TRBD1	CASRATGHSYGYTF	TGTGCCAGCAGGGCGACAGGGCACAGCTATGGCTACACCTTC
TRBJ2-6	.	TRBV4-1	TRBD2	CASSLRAGGDSGANVLTF	TGCGCCAGCAGCCTACGGGCGGGAGGGGACTCTGGGGCCAACGTCCTGACTTTC
TRBJ1-2	.	TRBV5-8	.	CASSLVTRANYGYTF	TGTGCCAGCAGCTTGGTTACCAGAGCTAACTATGGCTACACCTTC
TRBJ2-7	.	TRBV28	.	CASSFLFYEQYF	TGTGCCAGCAGTTTTTTATTCTACGAGCAGTACTTC
TRBJ2-7	.	TRBV10-3	TRBD1	CAISEMDRASHEQYF	TGTGCCATCAGTGAGATGGACAGGGCCTCCCACGAGCAGTACTTC
TRBJ2-7	.	TRBV5-1	.	CASSYRDSLYEQYF	TGCGCCAGCAGCTACCGGGACTCTCTATACGAGCAGTACTTC
TRBJ1-3	once	TRBV29-1	.	CSAGDGGNTIYF	TGCAGCGCCGGGGACGGAGGAAACACCATATATTTT
TRBJ1-5	.	TRBV15	TRBD1	CATSRGSGGAWVPQHF	TGTGCCACCAGCAGAGGGTCAGGGGGTGCCTGGGTGCCCCAGCATTTT
TRBJ1-6	.	TRBV28	TRBD1	CASRRQGSSPLHF	TGTGCCAGCAGGAGACAGGGTAGTTCACCCCTCCACTTT
TRBJ1-1	.	TRBV6-5	TRBD1	CASSKLTGGGTEAFF	TGTGCCAGCAGTAAACTGACAGGGGGTGGGACTGAAGCTTTCTTT
TRBJ2-1	.	TRBV5-4	.	CASTRGGSSYNEQFF	TGTGCCAGCACCCGCGGAGGGAGCTCCTACAATGAGCAGTTCTTC
TRBJ1-3	.	TRBV4-1	.	CASSQVRGLIGNTIYF	TGCGCCAGCAGCCAAGTCCGGGGGCTGATTGGAAACACCATATATTTT
TRBJ1-4	.	TRBV28	.	CASSPTGWGEKLFF	TGTGCCAGCAGTCCGACGGGTTGGGGTGAAAAACTGTTTTTT